This TCR beta chain was documented in a study of shared clonotypes between healthy human individuals. In the study overall: Researchers drew samples from a couple of women and three men aged 18 to 49. Whole-study findings and limits: What naive subsets generally showed was a larger estimated richness than memory subsets showed. Generation probabilities were higher for clonotypes shared across all four sorted-subset donors than for unshared ones.

Selected positively for CCR7 and CD45RO-negative, naive CD8 cells excluded terminally differentiated effector memory CD45RA+ cells. Genomic DNA belonging to each subset was distributed in equal measure over several immunoSEQ plates. The table came from immunoSEQ multiplex PCR; TCRdb's copy has only in-frame clones and leaves some out. There are roughly 850,000 clones in the sample; about 97% occur only once, and 0.2% to 0.25% lies in the top ten. CDR1 DFQATT and CDR2 SNEGSKA come from the germline V gene (reference sequence). The CDR3 is 11 residues long. The ends were cut back, 5 bases at V and 10 bases at J, with 15 bases in the middle. To note about this clone: What it binds is unknown.

The J gene is TRBJ2-7, the V gene TRBV20-1; either TRBD1 or TRBD2 may fit D (5 bases each). The sample was naive CD8+ T cells sorted from blood. The TCR sequence derives from a man aged 25 to 40 in good health. In DNA form, the CDR3 reads TGCAGTGCTCTCAGGGACCTTCTTCAGTACTTC. Translation: CSALRDLLQYF.